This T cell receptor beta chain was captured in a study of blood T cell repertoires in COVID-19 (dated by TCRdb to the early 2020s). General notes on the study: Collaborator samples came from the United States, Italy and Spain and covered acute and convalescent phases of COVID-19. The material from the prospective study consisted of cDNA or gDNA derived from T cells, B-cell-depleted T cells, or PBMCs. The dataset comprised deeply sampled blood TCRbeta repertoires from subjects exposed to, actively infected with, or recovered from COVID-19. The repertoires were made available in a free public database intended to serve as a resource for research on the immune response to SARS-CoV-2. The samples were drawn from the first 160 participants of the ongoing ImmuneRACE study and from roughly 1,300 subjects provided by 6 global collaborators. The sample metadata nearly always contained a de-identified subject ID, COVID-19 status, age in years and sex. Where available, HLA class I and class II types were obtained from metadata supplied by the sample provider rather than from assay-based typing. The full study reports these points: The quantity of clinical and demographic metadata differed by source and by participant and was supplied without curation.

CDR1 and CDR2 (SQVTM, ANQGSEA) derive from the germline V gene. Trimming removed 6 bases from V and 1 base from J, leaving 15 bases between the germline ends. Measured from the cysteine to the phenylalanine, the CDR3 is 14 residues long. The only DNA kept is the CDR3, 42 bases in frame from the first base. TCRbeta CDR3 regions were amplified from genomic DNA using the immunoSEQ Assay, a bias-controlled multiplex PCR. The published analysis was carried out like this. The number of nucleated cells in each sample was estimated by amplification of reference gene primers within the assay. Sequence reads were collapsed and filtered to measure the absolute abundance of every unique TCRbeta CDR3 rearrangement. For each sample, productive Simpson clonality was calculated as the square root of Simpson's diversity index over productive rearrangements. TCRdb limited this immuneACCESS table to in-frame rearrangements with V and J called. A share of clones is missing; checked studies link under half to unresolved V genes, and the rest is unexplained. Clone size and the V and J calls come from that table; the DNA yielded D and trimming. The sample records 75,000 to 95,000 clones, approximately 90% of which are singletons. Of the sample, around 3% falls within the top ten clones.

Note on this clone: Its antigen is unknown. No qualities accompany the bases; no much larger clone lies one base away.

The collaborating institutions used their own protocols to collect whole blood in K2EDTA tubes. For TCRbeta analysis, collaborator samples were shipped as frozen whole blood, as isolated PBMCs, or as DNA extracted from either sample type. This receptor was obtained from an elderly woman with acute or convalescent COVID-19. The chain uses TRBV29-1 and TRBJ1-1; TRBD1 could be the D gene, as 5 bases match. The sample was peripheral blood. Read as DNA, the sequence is TGCAGCGTCAAGGGACTGCGTCCGAACACTGAAGCTTTCTTT. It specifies CSVKGLRPNTEAFF.